This is a list of T cell receptor beta chains from one sample in a study of shared clonotypes between healthy human individuals. Profiling relied on immunoSEQ multiplex PCR, and the TCRdb table lists in-frame clones only, not all of them. The top ten hold 0.4% to 0.45% of the sample, which has some 1,600,000 clones, under 99% seen once. Sequenced sample: naive CD4+ T cells sorted from blood. The receptor set was obtained from a man aged 30 to 45 in good health. The CDR3 runs from the conserved cysteine through the conserved F or W. A D gene is named only where the DNA matches it firmly. Clone sizes are given selectively: once, few, many, or a class where the clone is expanded.

j_call v_call clone_size d_call cdr3_nt cdr3_aa
TRBJ2-7 TRBV5-4 . TRBD2 TGTGCCAGCAGCTTGGTGGCGGGAGGGCCCTACGAGCAGTACTTC CASSLVAGGPYEQYF
TRBJ2-3 TRBV10-3 . . TGTGCCATCAGTCACCCCCCCGGGACAAGGGTTGATACGCAGTATTTT CAISHPPGTRVDTQYF
TRBJ2-3 TRBV9 . . TGTGCCAGCAGCCCCCCAGGGGGGGCCACGCAGTATTTT CASSPPGGATQYF
TRBJ2-4 TRBV5-1 . TRBD2 TGCGCCAGCCAGGGACTAGCGGGAGAGGGGGCCAAAAACATTCAGTACTTC CASQGLAGEGAKNIQYF
TRBJ1-5 TRBV7-2 . TRBD1 TGTGCCAGCAGCCCCATAAGGACAGGGGGAGCCTCGGAGCCCCAGCATTTT CASSPIRTGGASEPQHF
TRBJ2-5 TRBV7-7 . TRBD1 TGTGCCAGCAGCTCGGACAGGGGGGGGGAGACCCAGTACTTC CASSSDRGGETQYF
TRBJ2-1 TRBV11-2 . . TGTGCCAGCAGCTTAGCCCCACTTCGGGGTGAGCAGTTCTTC CASSLAPLRGEQFF
TRBJ2-7 TRBV6-5 . . TGTGCCAGCAGTTACTCGCGGAACCAGAACTACGAGCAGTACTTC CASSYSRNQNYEQYF
TRBJ2-7 TRBV5-1 . TRBD2 TGCGCCAGCAGCTTACTAGCGAGAGCTAGCGAGCAGTACTTC CASSLLARASEQYF
TRBJ1-3 TRBV9 . . TGTGCCAGCAGCGAGACGGCAGGCTCTGGAAACACCATATATTTT CASSETAGSGNTIYF
TRBJ2-3 TRBV6-5 . . TGTGCCAGCAGTTACGAGGGGCTATGGAGGACAGATACGCAGTATTTT CASSYEGLWRTDTQYF
TRBJ2-1 TRBV6-1 . . TGTGCCAGCAGTGAAACAGGACTCCTCTTC CASSETGLLF
TRBJ1-3 TRBV18 . TRBD1 TGTGCCAGCTCACCCCAGGGGGCGCCTGGAAACACCATATATTTT CASSPQGAPGNTIYF
TRBJ1-2 TRBV9 . . . CASSVGQGTYGHTF
TRBJ1-2 TRBV6-5 . . TGTGCCAGCAGCTCCGGGGGGTTCTATGGCTACACCTTC CASSSGGFYGYTF
TRBJ2-7 TRBV28 . TRBD2 TGTGCCAGCAGAACCGGGACTAGGGACGAGCAGTACTTC CASRTGTRDEQYF
TRBJ1-3 TRBV2 . TRBD1 TGTGCCAGCAGGGGACAGGACGCCGGCTCTGGAAACACCATATATTTT CASRGQDAGSGNTIYF
TRBJ1-1 TRBV9 . . TGTGCCAGCAGCGTAGTGGGACCCGGGGGGACTGAAGCTTTCTTT CASSVVGPGGTEAFF
TRBJ1-1 TRBV4-1 once . TGCGCCAGCAGCCAAGGGGGGGGCAGAGCGAACACTGAAGCTTTCTTT CASSQGGGRANTEAFF
TRBJ2-7 TRBV6-5 . TRBD2 TGTGCCAGCACCGGACTAGCGGGAGTCGGAGAGCAGTACTTC CASTGLAGVGEQYF
TRBJ2-7 TRBV10-3 once . TGTGCCATTGCAGGAGATTCCTACGAGCAGTACTTC CAIAGDSYEQYF
TRBJ2-2 TRBV19 . TRBD2 TGTGCCAGTAGTAGGGCGGGAGGCCCGATCGGGGAGCTGTTTTTT CASSRAGGPIGELFF
TRBJ2-7 TRBV6-1 . . TGTGCCAGCAGTGACAGGGTTACCCAGTCCTACGAGCAGTACTTC CASSDRVTQSYEQYF
TRBJ2-2 TRBV5-1 . . TGCGCCAGCACTTCGGGCTACACCGGGGAGCTGTTTTTT CASTSGYTGELFF
TRBJ2-5 TRBV4-3 once TRBD2 TGCGCCAGCAGCCAAGGTTCCGGACTAGGAGGCCAAGAGACCCAGTACTTC CASSQGSGLGGQETQYF
TRBJ1-2 TRBV9 once . TGTGCCAGCAGCGGAAAGACACCACTGAACGGAGGCTACACCTTC CASSGKTPLNGGYTF
TRBJ1-1 TRBV19 . . TGTGCCAGTGATTACACGCAGGGAATCGGGCGAGCTTTCTTT CASDYTQGIGRAFF
TRBJ2-1 TRBV6-5 . . TGTGCCAGCAGTTCTAACGGGAACTACAATGAGCAGTTCTTC CASSSNGNYNEQFF
TRBJ2-7 TRBV10-3 . . TGTGCCACCCGATTCGACAGGTTGGGCGAGCAGTACTTC CATRFDRLGEQYF
TRBJ1-3 TRBV6-5 . . TGTGCCAGCAGTTACGGAGGCTCTGGAAACACCATATATTTT CASSYGGSGNTIYF
TRBJ1-5 TRBV28 . . TGTGCCAGCAGTTTACCCGACAGGAGGCCTTTGGGTCAGCCCCAGCATTTT CASSLPDRRPLGQPQHF
TRBJ2-7 TRBV6-5 . TRBD2 TGTGCCAGCAGTCGCCGACTAGCGGGAATCTACGAGCAGTACTTC CASSRRLAGIYEQYF
TRBJ2-3 TRBV7-9 . TRBD2 TGTGCCAGCAGCTTGTTCTCAGCGGGAGGGCCCACAGATACGCAGTATTTT CASSLFSAGGPTDTQYF
TRBJ1-5 TRBV18 . . TGTGCCAGCTCACCACCGGGGGCGGCCGAATCGCCCCAGCATTTT CASSPPGAAESPQHF
TRBJ2-1 TRBV7-3 . . TGTGCCAGCAGCTTTCACTCCGGGACCAATGAGCAGTTCTTC CASSFHSGTNEQFF
TRBJ2-7 TRBV9 . . TGTGCCAGCAGCGAAACGGGGAGGGGGCCCTACGAGCAGTACTTC CASSETGRGPYEQYF
TRBJ1-5 TRBV2 . . TGTGCCAGCAGTGTGGACAGCAATCAGCCCCAGCATTTT CASSVDSNQPQHF
TRBJ2-7 TRBV6-5 . . TGTGCCAGCAGAAACGCCGGAGCCTACGAGCAGTACTTC CASRNAGAYEQYF
TRBJ2-3 TRBV28 . TRBD1 TGTGCCAGCAGGCAGACAGGGCGGACAGATACGCAGTATTTT CASRQTGRTDTQYF
TRBJ2-3 TRBV13 . . TGTGCCAGCAGCTCGACAGATACGCAGTATTTT CASSSTDTQYF
TRBJ2-7 TRBV5-1 . TRBD1 TGCGCCAGCAGCTTCCCCCCGTTGGACTCCCCACAGGGGGACAATCTCTACGAGCAGTACTTC CASSFPPLDSPQGDNLYEQYF
TRBJ2-4 TRBV29-1 . . TGCAGCGTAGAAGACTGGGGGTACGAAAACATTCAGTACTTC CSVEDWGYENIQYF
TRBJ2-7 TRBV5-3 . TRBD2 TGTGCCAGAAGCTTCCAGCGGGGTGCCTACGAGCAGTACTTC CARSFQRGAYEQYF
TRBJ1-1 TRBV30 . . TGTGCCTGGAGTGGACCCCAGGGGTTGAACACTGAAGCTTTCTTT CAWSGPQGLNTEAFF
TRBJ2-7 TRBV2 . TRBD1 TGTGCCAGCAGTACAGGGGGCGCCGGTTACGAGCAGTACTTC CASSTGGAGYEQYF
TRBJ2-5 TRBV11-2 . . TGTGCCAGCAGCTTGGACAGTCAGGTGACCCAGTACTTC CASSLDSQVTQYF
TRBJ2-6 TRBV9 once . TGTGCCAGCAGCGTAGATTTGGGGAATAGGGGCTCTGGGGCCAACGTCCTGACTTTC CASSVDLGNRGSGANVLTF
TRBJ1-1 TRBV18 . . TGTGCCAGCTCACCAATCGAGGAAGGGGAAGCTTTCTTT CASSPIEEGEAFF
TRBJ2-7 TRBV7-8 . TRBD2 TGTGCCAGCAGCCCCGGGTGGGCGGGAGCTGGGGAGCAGTACTTC CASSPGWAGAGEQYF
TRBJ2-7 TRBV28 . TRBD2 TGTGCCAGCAGCCTCACTAGCGGGCCCGTCTACGAGCAGTACTTC CASSLTSGPVYEQYF
TRBJ2-7 TRBV7-2 . TRBD2 TGTGCCAGCAGGCCGGGACTGACGGGGGGCGAGCAGTACTTC CASRPGLTGGEQYF
TRBJ1-3 TRBV6-5 . . TGTGCCAGCAGACTACAGGGCTTTGTCGGAAACACCATATATTTT CASRLQGFVGNTIYF
TRBJ2-4 TRBV7-2 . . TGTGCCAGCAGCTTTTATGGGCGGGAATTCGGGTCCGGGTACTTC CASSFYGREFGSGYF
TRBJ2-1 TRBV18 . . TGTGCCAGCTCCGGACCCTCTCAGAGTGCGAATTCAAATGAGCAGTTCTTC CASSGPSQSANSNEQFF
TRBJ1-2 TRBV5-4 . . TGTGCCAGCAGCTTGGACTTCAGGGTCGAATATGGCTACACCTTC CASSLDFRVEYGYTF
TRBJ2-1 TRBV5-8 . TRBD2 TGTGCCAGCAGCTGGACCGGGACTAGGAATGAGCAGTTCTTC CASSWTGTRNEQFF
TRBJ2-3 TRBV5-8 . . TGTGCCAGCAGCCACACCACCAAGCGCACAGATACGCAGTATTTT CASSHTTKRTDTQYF